These 10 T cell receptor beta chains originate from one sample sequenced in a study of blood T cell repertoires in COVID-19 (dated by TCRdb to about 2020). Library creation used the immunoSEQ multiplex PCR assay. What TCRdb holds here is the immuneACCESS table cut down to in-frame rearrangements. Part of the clones is not present; checked against another copy, under half of the missing clones reflect an unresolved V gene, and the others are unexplained. The sample profile shows about 120,000 clones; about nine tenths of them were found once. The ten largest clones represent less than 2% of the sample. Sample: peripheral blood. These receptors all stem from a human donor with active COVID-19. The donor label of this sample is uncertain.

The genes are TRBV3-1 (or the pseudogene TRBV3-2) and TRBJ2-7; D perhaps matches TRBD1 (5 bases). Germline V gives CDR1 LGHDT, CDR2 YNNKEL (reference sequence). The V gene lost 2 bases and the J gene lost 6 bases, with 5 bases spanning the gap. This CDR3 comprises 11 residues. Here the CDR3 DNA reads TGTGCCAGCAGCCAACAGGGCGAGCAGTACTTC. It translates to CASSQQGEQYF.

The V and J genes are TRBV5-4 and TRBJ1-2, with D possibly being TRBD1 (6 bases). The CDR3 is 12 amino acids. V was clipped by 2 bases and J by 6 bases, with 8 bases between them. Germline CDR1 and CDR2: SGHNT and YYREEE (reference sequence). The CDR3 DNA follows: TGTGCCAGCAGCTTCCCAGGGGATGGCTACACCTTC. Residues: CASSFPGDGYTF.

The chain is built from TRBV9 and TRBJ2-2; tentative D call: TRBD2 (6 bases). The V gene's germline CDR1 is SGDLS and CDR2 YYNGEE. Trimming cost V 5 bases and J 5 bases, with 10 bases left between them. The CDR3 has 13 residues. This chain's CDR3 is CASSSGTTGELFF. As DNA, the CDR3 is TGTGCCAGCAGTTCTGGGACTACCGGGGAGCTGTTTTTT.

The rearrangement links TRBV5-1 to TRBJ2-7; D is ambiguous. CDR1 SGHRS and CDR2 YFSETQ come from the germline V gene. This CDR3 spans 14 amino acids. V was trimmed by 5 bases and J by 0 bases, leaving 12 bases between them. The CDR3 sequence: CASREQSISYEQYF. DNA of the CDR3: TGCGCCAGCAGGGAGCAATCGATCTCCTACGAGCAGTACTTC.

This chain connects TRBV9 to TRBJ2-7; D is unresolved. The germline CDR1 and CDR2 sequences are SGDLS and YYNGEE. The CDR3 consists of 14 residues. V lost 0 bases and J lost 2, with 9 bases in between. CDR3 nucleotides: TGTGCCAGCAGCGTAGGGCAGTCAGCCTACGAGCAGTACTTC. This gives the protein CASSVGQSAYEQYF.

The chain is built from TRBV4-1 and TRBJ2-7; possible D gene TRBD1, 6 bases. CDR3 length equals 15 residues. Trimming took 0 bases from V and 5 from J, leaving 14 bases between them. CDR1 is MGHRA, CDR2 YSYEKL, per germline. This CDR3 is CASSQDSAGANEQYF. In DNA, the CDR3 is TGCGCCAGCAGCCAAGATAGTGCAGGGGCCAACGAGCAGTACTTC.

This chain connects TRBV5-1 to TRBJ1-1; 11 nucleotides match TRBD1. Germline trimming cut 4 bases from V and 3 bases from J; bases unmatched to any gene: 5. The CDR3 length is 15 residues. The germline gives CDR1 SGHRS, CDR2 YFSETQ. The CDR3 DNA reads as TGCGCCAGCAGCAGGCCGGGACAGGGGGACACTGAAGCTTTCTTT. This sequence encodes CASSRPGQGDTEAFF.

The chain joins TRBV6-6 to TRBJ1-4; 10 nucleotides agree with TRBD1. This CDR3 contains 15 residues. Germline V gene sequence: CDR1 MNHNY, CDR2 SVGAGI (reference sequence). V was pared by 6 bases and J by 2 bases, with 3 bases of the junction left unmatched. The CDR3 spells CASRGGQGTNEKLFF. The CDR3, as DNA: TGTGCCAGCAGGGGGGGACAGGGGACTAATGAAAAACTGTTTTTT.

The CDR3 loop reads CASSVAGSEAFF. CDR3 nucleotide sequence: TGTGCCAGCAGCGTGGCGGGGTCTGAAGCTTTCTTT. The chain couples TRBV5-4 to TRBJ1-1; no clear D gene. CDR1 and CDR2 from the germline V gene are SGHNT and YYREEE (reference sequence). Trimming took 4 bases from V and 6 from J, leaving 10 bases between them. CDR3 size: 12 residues.

This clone was observed once. One end of the junction varies from germline; a read error may be responsible. The rearrangement links TRBV6-4 to TRBJ2-3; TRBD2 is a possible D gene (6 bases). This CDR3 spans 15 amino acids. Germline V CDR1 and CDR2: MRHNA, SNTAGT. The DNA for the CDR3 is TGTGCCGGCAGTGTTGAAACGGGGGGCACAGATACGCAGTATTTT. This translates into CAGSVETGGTDTQYF.